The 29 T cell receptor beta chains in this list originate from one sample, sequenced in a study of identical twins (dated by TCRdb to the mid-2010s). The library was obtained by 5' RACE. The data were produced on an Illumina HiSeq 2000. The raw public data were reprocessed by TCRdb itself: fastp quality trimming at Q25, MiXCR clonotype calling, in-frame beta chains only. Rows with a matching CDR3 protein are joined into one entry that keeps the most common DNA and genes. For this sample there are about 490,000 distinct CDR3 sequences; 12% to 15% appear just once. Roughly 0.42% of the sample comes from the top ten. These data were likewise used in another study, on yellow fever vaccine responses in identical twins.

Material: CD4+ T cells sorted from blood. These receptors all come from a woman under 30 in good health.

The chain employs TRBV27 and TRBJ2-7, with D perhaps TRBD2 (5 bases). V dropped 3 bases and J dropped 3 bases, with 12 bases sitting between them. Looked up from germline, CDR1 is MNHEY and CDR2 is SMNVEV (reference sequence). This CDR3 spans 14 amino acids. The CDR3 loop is CASSFLREGYEQYF. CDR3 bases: TGTGCCAGCAGTTTTTTGCGCGAGGGCTACGAGCAGTACTTC.

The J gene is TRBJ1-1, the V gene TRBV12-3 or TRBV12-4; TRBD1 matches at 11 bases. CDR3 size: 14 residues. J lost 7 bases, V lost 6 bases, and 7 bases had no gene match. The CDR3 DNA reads TGTGCCAGCAGCAGGACAGGGGGCGGGGGTGAAGCTTTCTTT. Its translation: CASSRTGGGGEAFF.

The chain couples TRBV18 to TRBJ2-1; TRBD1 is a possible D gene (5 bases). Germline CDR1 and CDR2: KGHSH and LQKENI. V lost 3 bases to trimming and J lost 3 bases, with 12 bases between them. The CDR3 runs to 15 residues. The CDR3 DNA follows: TGTGCCAGCTCACCGCCGGAGACAGTCTACAATGAGCAGTTCTTC. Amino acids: CASSPPETVYNEQFF. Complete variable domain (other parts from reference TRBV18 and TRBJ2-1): NAGVMQNPRHLVRRRGQEARLRCSPMKGHSHVYWYRQLPEEGLKFMVYLQKENIIDESGMPKERFSAEFPKEGPSILRIQQVVRGDSAAYFCASSPPETVYNEQFFGPGTRLTVL.

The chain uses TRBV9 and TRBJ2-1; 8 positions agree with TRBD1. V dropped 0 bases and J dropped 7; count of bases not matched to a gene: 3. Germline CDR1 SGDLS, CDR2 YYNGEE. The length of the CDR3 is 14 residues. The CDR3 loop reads CASSVAGQVNEQFF. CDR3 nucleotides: TGTGCCAGCAGCGTAGCGGGACAGGTGAATGAGCAGTTCTTC.

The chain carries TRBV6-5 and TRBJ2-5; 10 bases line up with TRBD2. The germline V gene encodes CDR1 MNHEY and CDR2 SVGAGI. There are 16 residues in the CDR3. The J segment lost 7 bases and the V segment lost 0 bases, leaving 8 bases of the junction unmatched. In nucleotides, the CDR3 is TGTGCCAGCAGTTACTCTGGTAGCGGGGGGACTATGACCCAGTACTTC. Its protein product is CASSYSGSGGTMTQYF.

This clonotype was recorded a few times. The CDR3: CASSEKSTLSRSTQYF. The CDR3 region has the DNA TGTGCCAGCAGTGAAAAATCGACGCTGTCCCGGAGTACGCAGTATTTT. This chain joins TRBV6-1 and TRBJ2-3; unclear D gene. Trimming removed 2 bases from V and 8 bases from J, with 20 bases in between. CDR1 is MNHNS and CDR2 is SASEGT in the germline V gene. The CDR3 sequence is 16 residues long.

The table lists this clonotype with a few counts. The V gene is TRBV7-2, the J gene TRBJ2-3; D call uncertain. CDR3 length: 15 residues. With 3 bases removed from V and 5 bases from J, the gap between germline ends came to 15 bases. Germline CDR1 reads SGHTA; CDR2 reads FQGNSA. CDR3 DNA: TGTGCCAGCAGCTTCGGGTTAATGTCGGGAGATACGCAGTATTTT. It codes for CASSFGLMSGDTQYF.

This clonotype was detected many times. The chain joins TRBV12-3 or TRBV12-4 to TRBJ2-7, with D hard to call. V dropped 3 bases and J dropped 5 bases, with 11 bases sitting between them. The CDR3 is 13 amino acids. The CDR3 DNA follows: TGTGCCAGCAGTTTGGTGCAGGACCACGAGCAGTACTTC. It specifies CASSLVQDHEQYF.

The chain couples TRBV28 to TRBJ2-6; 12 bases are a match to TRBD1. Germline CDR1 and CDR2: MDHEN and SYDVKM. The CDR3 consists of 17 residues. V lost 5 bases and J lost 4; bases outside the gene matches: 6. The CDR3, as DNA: TGTGCCAGCAGTCCGGGACAGGGGGCCCGAGGGGCCAACGTCCTGACTTTC. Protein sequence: CASSPGQGARGANVLTF.

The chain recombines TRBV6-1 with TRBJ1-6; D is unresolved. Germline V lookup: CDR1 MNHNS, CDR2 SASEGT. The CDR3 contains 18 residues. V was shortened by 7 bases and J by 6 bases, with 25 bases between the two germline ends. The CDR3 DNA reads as TGTGCCAGCACTCAAATGGCACGGCATAGACGTGGTAATTCACCCCTCCACTTT. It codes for CASTQMARHRRGNSPLHF.

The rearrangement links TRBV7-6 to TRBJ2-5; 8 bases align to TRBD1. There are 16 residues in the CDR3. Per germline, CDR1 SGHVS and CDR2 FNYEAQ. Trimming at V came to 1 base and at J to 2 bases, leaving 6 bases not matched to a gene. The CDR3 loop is CASSLEDRVRQETQYF. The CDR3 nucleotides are TGTGCCAGCAGCTTAGAGGACAGGGTCCGGCAAGAGACCCAGTACTTC. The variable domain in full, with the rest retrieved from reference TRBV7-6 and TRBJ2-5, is GAGVSQSPRYKVTKRGQDVALRCDPISGHVSLYWYRQALGQGPEFLTYFNYEAQQDKSGLPNDRFSAERPEGSISTLTIQRTEQRDSAMYRCASSLEDRVRQETQYFGPGTRLLVL.

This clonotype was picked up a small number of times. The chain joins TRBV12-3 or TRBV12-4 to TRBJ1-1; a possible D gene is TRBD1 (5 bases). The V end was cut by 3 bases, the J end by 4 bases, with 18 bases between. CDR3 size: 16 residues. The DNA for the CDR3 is TGTGCCAGCAGTTTTCCCCGGACCCAGAGGGGCACTGAAGCTTTCTTT. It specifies CASSFPRTQRGTEAFF.

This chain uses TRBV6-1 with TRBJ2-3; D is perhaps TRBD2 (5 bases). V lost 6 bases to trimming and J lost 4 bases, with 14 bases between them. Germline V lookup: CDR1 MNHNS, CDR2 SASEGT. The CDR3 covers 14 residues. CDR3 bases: TGTGCCAGCAGGGAATTCACGGGATCAGATACGCAGTATTTT. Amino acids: CASREFTGSDTQYF.

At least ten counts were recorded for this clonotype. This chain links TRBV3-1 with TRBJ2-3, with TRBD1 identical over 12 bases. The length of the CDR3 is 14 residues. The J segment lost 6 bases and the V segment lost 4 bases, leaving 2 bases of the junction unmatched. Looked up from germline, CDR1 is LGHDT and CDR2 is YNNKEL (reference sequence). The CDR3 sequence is CASSRGQGADTQYF. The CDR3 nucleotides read TGTGCCAGCAGCCGGGGACAGGGGGCGGATACGCAGTATTTT.

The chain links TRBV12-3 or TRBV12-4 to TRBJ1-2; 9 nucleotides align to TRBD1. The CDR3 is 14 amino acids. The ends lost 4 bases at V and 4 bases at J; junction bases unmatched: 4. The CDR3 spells CASSWDREGYGYTF. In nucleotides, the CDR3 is TGTGCCAGCAGTTGGGACAGGGAGGGCTATGGCTACACCTTC.

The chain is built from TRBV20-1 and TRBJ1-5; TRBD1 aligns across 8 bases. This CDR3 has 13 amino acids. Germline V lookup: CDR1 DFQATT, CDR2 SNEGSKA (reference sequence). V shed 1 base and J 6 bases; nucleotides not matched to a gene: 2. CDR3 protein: CSARVGQGQPQHF. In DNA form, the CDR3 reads TGCAGTGCTAGAGTTGGACAGGGTCAGCCCCAGCATTTT.

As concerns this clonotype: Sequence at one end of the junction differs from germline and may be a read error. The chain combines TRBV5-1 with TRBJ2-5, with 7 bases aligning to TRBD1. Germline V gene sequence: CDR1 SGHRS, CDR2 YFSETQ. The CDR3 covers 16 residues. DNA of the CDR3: TGCGCCAACAGCTGGGGACCGGGACAGATACAAGAGACCCAGTACTTC. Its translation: CANSWGPGQIQETQYF.

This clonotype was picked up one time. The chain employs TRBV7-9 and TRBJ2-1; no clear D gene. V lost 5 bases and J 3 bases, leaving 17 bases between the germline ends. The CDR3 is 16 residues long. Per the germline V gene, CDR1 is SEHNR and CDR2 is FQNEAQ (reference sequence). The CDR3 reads CASSSTSGSHYNEQFF. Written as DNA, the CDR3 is TGTGCCAGCAGCAGTACTTCCGGCTCCCACTACAATGAGCAGTTCTTC. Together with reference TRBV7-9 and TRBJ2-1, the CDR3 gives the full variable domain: DTGVSQNPRHKITKRGQNVTFRCDPISEHNRLYWYRQTLGQGPEFLTYFQNEAQLEKSRLLSDRFSAERPKGSFSTLEIQRTEQGDSAMYLCASSSTSGSHYNEQFFGPGTRLTVL.

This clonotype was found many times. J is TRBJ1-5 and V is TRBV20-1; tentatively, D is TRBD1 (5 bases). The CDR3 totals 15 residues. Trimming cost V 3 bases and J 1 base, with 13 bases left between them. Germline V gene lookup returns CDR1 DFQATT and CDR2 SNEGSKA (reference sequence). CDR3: CSARPGGRSNQPQHF. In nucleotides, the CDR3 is TGCAGTGCTAGGCCGGGGGGAAGGAGCAATCAGCCCCAGCATTTT.

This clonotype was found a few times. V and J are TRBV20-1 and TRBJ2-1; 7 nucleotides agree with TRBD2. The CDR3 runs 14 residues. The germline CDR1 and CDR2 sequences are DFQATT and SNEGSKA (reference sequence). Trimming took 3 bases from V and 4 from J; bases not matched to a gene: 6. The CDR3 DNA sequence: TGCAGTGCTAGCCCAAAAGCGGGGTACAATGAGCAGTTCTTC. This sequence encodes CSASPKAGYNEQFF.

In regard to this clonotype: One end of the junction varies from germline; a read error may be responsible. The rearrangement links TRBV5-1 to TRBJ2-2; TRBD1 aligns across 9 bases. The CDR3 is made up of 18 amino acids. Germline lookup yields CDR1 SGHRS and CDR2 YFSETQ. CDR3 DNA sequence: TGCGCCAGCAGCTTGGCGGGGACAGGGTGGTTGAACGCCGGGGAGCTGTTTTTT. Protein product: CASSLAGTGWLNAGELFF.

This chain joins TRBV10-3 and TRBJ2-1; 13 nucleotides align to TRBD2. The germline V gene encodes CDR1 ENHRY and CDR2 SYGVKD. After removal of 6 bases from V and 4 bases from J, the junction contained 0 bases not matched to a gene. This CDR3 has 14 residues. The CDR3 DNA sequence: TGTGCCATCAGGGGACTAGCGGGATACAATGAGCAGTTCTTC. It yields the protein CAIRGLAGYNEQFF.

CDR3 in DNA: TGTGCCATCAGTGAACGCTGGGACAGAGAGACCCAGTACTTC. This encodes CAISERWDRETQYF. The chain has TRBV10-3 and TRBJ2-5; 7 bases match TRBD1. V shed 3 bases, J shed 4 bases, and the junction held 5 bases outside the gene matches. This CDR3 is 14 amino acids long. The V gene's germline CDR1 is ENHRY and CDR2 SYGVKD.

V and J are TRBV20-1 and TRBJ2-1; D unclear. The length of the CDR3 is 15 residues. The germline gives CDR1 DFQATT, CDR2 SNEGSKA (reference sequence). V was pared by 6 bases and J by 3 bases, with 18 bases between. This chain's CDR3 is CSATQAISNYNEQFF. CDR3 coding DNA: TGCAGTGCAACTCAGGCCATTTCAAACTACAATGAGCAGTTCTTC.

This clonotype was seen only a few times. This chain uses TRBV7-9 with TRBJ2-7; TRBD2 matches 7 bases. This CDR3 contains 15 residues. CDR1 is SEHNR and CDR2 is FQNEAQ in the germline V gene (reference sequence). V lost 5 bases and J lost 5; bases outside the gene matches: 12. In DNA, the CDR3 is TGTGCCAGCAGCAAAAGGGGAGGGGAGTTCGACGAGCAGTACTTC. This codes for CASSKRGGEFDEQYF.

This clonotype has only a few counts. The CDR3 sequence: CASSYRTGAVGTDTQYF. The CDR3 DNA sequence: TGTGCCAGCAGCTACAGGACAGGGGCGGTTGGGACAGATACGCAGTATTTT. The chain has TRBV6-5 and TRBJ2-3, with TRBD1 matching 9 bases. Looked up from germline, CDR1 is MNHEY and CDR2 is SVGAGI. This CDR3 is built from 17 residues. V shed 6 bases, J shed 3 bases, and the junction held 13 bases outside the gene matches.

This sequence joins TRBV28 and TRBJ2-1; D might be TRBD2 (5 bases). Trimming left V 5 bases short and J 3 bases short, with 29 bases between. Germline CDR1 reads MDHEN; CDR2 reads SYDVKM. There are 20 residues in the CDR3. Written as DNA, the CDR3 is TGTGCCAGCAGTCCCATCCGCGTGCCCAGCGGCTATAAAATCTACAATGAGCAGTTCTTC. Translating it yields CASSPIRVPSGYKIYNEQFF.

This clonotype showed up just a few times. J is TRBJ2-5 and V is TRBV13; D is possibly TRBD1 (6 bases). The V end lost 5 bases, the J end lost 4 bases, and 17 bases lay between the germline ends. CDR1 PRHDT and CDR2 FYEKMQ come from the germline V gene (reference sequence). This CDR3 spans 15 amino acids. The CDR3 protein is CASSLQPTGGETQYF. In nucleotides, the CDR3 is TGTGCCAGCAGCCTACAACCGACAGGCGGAGAGACCCAGTACTTC.

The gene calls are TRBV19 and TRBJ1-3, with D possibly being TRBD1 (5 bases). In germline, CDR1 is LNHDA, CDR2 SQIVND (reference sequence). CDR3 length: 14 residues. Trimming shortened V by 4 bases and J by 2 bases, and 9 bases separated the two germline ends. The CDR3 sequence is CASSKGTAGNTIYF. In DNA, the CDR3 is TGTGCCAGTAGTAAAGGGACGGCTGGAAACACCATATATTTT.